This TCR beta chain was profiled in a study of shared clonotypes between healthy human individuals. Study-wide context: The study used three CD4 naive, three CD4 memory, two CD8 naive and one CD8 memory plate per donor.

Germline V lookup: CDR1 MNHEY, CDR2 SMNVEV (reference sequence). Trimming stripped 7 bases from V and 3 bases from J, with 10 bases between. The CDR3 is 13 amino acids. The repertoire was sequenced with immunoSEQ multiplex PCR; TCRdb's copy has only in-frame clones and lacks some. The sample includes a few hundred thousand clones, 50% to 75% seen only once; the top ten take 11%. The donors, healthy adults who were HIV-negative, had experienced no recent acute infections or vaccinations. Naive CD45RA+ and memory CD45RA-negative subsets were split from CD4+ cells. This clonotype was obtained from a man younger than 45 in good health. The V gene is TRBV27, the J gene TRBJ1-5; D is unresolved. The sequencing sample was made of memory CD4+ T cells sorted from blood. Documented subset: CD45RA-negative fraction. The CDR3 protein is CASKWRLNQPQHF. CDR3 DNA sequence: TGTGCCAGCAAGTGGAGGCTCAATCAGCCCCAGCATTTT.